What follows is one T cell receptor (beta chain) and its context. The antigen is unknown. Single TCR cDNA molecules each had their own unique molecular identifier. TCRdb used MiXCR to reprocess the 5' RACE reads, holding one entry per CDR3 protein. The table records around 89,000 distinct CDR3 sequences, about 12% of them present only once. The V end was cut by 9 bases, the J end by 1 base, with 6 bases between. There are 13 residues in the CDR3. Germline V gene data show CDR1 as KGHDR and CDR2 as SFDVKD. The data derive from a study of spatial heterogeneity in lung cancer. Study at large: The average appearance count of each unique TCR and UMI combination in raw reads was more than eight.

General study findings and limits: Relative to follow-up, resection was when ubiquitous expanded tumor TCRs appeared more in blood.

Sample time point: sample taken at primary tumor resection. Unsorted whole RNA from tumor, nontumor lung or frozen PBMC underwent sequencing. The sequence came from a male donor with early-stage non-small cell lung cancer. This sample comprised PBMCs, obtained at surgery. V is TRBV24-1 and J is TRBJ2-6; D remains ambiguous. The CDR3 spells CATESSGANVLTF. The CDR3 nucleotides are TGTGCCACCGAAAGTTCTGGGGCCAACGTCCTGACTTTC.